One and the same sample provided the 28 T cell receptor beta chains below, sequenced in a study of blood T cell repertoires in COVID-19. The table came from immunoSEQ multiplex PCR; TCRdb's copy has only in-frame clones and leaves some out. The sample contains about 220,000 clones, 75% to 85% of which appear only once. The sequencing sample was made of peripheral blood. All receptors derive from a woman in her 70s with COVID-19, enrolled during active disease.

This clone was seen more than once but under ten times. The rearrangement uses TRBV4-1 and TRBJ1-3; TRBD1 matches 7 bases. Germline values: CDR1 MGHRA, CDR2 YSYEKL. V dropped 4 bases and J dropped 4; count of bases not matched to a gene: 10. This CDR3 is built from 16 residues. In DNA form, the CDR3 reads TGCGCCAGCAGCCGGGGGCTGACAGGGTCCGGAAACACCATATATTTT. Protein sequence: CASSRGLTGSGNTIYF.

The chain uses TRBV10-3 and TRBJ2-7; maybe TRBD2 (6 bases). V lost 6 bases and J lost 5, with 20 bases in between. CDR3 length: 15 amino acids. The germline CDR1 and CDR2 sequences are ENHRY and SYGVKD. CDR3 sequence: CAIRPTGDESHEQYF. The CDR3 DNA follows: TGTGCCATCAGACCCACGGGGGACGAAAGCCACGAGCAGTACTTC.

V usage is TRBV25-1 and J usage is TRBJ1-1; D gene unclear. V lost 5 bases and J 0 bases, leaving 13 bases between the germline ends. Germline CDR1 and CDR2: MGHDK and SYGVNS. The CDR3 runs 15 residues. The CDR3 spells CASSWERELNTEAFF. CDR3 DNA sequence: TGTGCCAGCAGTTGGGAGCGTGAGTTGAACACTGAAGCTTTCTTT.

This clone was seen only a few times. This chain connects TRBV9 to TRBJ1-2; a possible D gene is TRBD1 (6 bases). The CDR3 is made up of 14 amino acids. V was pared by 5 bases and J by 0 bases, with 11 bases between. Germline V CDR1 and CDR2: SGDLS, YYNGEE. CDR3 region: CASSKGGTNYGYTF. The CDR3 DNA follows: TGTGCCAGCAGTAAGGGGGGGACTAACTATGGCTACACCTTC. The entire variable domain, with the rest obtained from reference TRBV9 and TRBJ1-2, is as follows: DSGVTQTPKHLITATGQRVTLRCSPRSGDLSVYWYQQSLDQGLQFLIQYYNGEERAKGNILERFSAQQFPDLHSELNLSSLELGDSALYFCASSKGGTNYGYTFGSGTRLTVV.

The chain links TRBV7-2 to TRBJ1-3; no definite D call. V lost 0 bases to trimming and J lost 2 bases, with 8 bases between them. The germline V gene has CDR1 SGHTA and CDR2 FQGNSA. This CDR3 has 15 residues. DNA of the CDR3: TGTGCCAGCAGCTTAGCCAGGAACCCTGGAAACACCATATATTTT. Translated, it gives CASSLARNPGNTIYF.

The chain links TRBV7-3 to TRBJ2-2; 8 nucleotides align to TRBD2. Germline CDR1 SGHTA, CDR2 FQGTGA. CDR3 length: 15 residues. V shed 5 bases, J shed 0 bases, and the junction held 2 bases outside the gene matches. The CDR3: CASSRGGSNTGELFF. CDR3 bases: TGTGCCAGCAGCCGCGGGGGGTCGAACACCGGGGAGCTGTTTTTT.

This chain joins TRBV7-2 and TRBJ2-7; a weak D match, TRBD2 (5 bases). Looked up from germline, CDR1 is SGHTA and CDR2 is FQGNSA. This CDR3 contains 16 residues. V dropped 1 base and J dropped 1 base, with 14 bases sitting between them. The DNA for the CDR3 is TGTGCCAGCAGCTTAGGATCCGGGGTCGGATCCTACGAGCAGTACTTC. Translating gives CASSLGSGVGSYEQYF.

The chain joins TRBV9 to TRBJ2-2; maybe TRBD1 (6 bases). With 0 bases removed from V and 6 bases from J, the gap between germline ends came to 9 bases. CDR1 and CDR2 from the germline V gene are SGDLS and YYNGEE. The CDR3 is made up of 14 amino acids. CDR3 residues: CASSVATGPGELFF. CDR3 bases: TGTGCCAGCAGCGTAGCTACAGGGCCCGGGGAGCTGTTTTTT.

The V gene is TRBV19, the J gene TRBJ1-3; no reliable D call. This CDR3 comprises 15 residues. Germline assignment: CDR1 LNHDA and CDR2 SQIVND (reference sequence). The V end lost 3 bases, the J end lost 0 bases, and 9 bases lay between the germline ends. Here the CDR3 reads CASSMSQVSGNTIYF. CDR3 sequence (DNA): TGTGCCAGTAGTATGTCCCAGGTCTCTGGAAACACCATATATTTT.

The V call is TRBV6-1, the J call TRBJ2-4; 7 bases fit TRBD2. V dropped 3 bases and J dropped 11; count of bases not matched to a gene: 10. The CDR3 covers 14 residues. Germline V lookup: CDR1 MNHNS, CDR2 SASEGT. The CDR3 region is CASSDPGPGRVQYF. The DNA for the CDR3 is TGTGCCAGCAGTGACCCGGGGCCAGGGAGGGTTCAGTACTTC.

The CDR3 DNA follows: TGTGCCAGCAGCCCCGGACAGGGGTATGAGACCCAGTACTTC. Translation: CASSPGQGYETQYF. The V call is TRBV2, the J call TRBJ2-5, with 9 bases matching TRBD1. This CDR3 has 14 residues. CDR1 and CDR2 from the germline V gene are SNHLY and FYNNEI. V dropped 6 bases and J dropped 5; count of bases not matched to a gene: 7.

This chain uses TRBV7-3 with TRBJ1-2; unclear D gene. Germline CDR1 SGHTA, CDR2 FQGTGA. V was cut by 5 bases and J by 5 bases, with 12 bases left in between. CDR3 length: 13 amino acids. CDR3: CASSHDTGYGYTF. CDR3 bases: TGTGCCAGCAGCCACGACACGGGATATGGCTACACCTTC. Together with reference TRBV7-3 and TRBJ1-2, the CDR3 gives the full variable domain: GAGVSQTPSNKVTEKGKYVELRCDPISGHTALYWYRQSLGQGPEFLIYFQGTGAADDSGLPNDRFFAVRPEGSVSTLKIQRTERGDSAVYLCASSHDTGYGYTFGSGTRLTVV.

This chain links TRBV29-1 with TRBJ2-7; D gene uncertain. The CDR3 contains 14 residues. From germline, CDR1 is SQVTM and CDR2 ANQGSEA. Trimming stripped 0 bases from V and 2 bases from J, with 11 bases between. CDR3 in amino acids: CSVEDPSKPYEQYF. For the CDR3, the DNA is TGCAGCGTTGAAGATCCCAGTAAACCCTACGAGCAGTACTTC.

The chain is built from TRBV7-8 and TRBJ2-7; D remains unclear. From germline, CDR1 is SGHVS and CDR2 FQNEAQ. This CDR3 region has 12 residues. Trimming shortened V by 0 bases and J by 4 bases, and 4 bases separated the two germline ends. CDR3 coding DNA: TGTGCCAGCAGCTTAGCCCATTACGAGCAGTACTTC. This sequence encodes CASSLAHYEQYF.

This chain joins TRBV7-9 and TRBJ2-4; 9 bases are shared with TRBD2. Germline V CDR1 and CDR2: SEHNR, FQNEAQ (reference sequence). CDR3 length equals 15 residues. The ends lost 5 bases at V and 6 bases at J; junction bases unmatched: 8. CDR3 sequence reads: CASSPRGGASNIQYF. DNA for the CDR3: TGTGCCAGCAGCCCTCGCGGGGGGGCGTCAAACATTCAGTACTTC.

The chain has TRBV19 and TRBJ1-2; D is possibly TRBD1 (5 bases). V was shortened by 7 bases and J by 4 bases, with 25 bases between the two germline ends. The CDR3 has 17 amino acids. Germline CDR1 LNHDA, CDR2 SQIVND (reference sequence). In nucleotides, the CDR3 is TGTGCCAGTACCCTTCCCGGGTCTGGGGGACTCCCCTATGGCTACACCTTC. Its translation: CASTLPGSGGLPYGYTF.

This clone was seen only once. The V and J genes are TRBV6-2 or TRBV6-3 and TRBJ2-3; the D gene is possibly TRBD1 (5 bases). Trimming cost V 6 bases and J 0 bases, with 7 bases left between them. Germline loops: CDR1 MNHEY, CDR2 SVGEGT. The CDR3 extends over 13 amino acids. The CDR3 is CASSRQSTDTQYF. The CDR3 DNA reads TGTGCCAGCAGCCGACAGAGCACAGATACGCAGTATTTT.

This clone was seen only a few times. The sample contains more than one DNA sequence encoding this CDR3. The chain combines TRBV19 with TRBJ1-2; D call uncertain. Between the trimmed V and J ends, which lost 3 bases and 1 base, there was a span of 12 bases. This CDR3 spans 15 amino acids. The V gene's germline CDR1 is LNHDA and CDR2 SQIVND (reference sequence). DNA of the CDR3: TGTGCCAGTAGTATTGGACCGGGAAATAACTATGGCTACACCTTC. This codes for CASSIGPGNNYGYTF.

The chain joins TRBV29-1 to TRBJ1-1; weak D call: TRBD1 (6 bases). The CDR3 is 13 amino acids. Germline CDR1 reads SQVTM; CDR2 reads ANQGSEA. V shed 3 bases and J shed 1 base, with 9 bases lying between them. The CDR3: CSVERDTNTEAFF. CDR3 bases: TGCAGCGTTGAGAGGGACACGAACACTGAAGCTTTCTTT.

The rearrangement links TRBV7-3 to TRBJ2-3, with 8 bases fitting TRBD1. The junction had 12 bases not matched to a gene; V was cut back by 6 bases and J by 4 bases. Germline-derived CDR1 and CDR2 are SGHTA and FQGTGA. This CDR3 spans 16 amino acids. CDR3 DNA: TGTGCCAGCAGTTTCATCGGACAGGGCAGCGCAGATACGCAGTATTTT. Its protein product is CASSFIGQGSADTQYF. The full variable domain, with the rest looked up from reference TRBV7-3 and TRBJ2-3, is GAGVSQTPSNKVTEKGKYVELRCDPISGHTALYWYRQSLGQGPEFLIYFQGTGAADDSGLPNDRFFAVRPEGSVSTLKIQRTERGDSAVYLCASSFIGQGSADTQYFGPGTRLTVL.

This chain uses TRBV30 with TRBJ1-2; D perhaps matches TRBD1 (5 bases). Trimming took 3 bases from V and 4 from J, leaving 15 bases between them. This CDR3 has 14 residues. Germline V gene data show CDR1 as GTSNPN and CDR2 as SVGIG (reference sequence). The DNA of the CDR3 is TGTGCCTGGAGGCCAAGAGGAGGGACCTATGGCTACACCTTC. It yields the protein CAWRPRGGTYGYTF.

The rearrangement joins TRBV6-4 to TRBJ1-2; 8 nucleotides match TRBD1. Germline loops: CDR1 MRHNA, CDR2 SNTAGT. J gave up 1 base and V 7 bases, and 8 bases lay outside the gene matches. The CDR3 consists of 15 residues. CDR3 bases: TGTGCCAGCACCGAGACAGGGGCGGTTAACTATGGCTACACCTTC. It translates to CASTETGAVNYGYTF.

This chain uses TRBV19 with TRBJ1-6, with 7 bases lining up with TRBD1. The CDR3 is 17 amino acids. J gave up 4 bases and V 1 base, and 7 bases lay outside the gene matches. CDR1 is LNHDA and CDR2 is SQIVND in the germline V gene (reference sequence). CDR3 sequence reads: CASSIGRGGAYNSPLHF. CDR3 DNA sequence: TGTGCCAGTAGTATAGGGAGAGGGGGCGCTTATAATTCACCCCTCCACTTT.

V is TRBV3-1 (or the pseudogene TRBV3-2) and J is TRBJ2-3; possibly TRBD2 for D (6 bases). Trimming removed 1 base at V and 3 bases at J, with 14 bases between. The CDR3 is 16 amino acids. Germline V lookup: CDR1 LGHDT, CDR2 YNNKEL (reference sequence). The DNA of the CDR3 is TGTGCCAGCAGCCAAGCACTAGCCCAAAGAACAGATACGCAGTATTTT. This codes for CASSQALAQRTDTQYF.

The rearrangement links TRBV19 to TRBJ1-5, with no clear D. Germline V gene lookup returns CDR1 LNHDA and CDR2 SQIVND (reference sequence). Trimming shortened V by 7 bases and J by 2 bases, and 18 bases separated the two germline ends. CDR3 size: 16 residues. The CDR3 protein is CASNDGGSLGNQPQHF. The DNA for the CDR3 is TGTGCCAGTAACGATGGAGGGTCCCTAGGCAATCAGCCCCAGCATTTT.

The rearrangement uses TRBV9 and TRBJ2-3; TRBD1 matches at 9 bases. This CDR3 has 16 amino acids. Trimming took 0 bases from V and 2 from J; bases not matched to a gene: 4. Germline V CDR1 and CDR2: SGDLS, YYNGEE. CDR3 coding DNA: TGTGCCAGCAGCGTAGACAGGGGGCCGCTCACAGATACGCAGTATTTT. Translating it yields CASSVDRGPLTDTQYF.

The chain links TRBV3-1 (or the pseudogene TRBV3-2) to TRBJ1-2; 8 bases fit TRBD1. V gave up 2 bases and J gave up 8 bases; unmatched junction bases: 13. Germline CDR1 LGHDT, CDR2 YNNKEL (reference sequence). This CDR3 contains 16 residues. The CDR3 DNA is TGTGCCAGCAGCCAAAGTTTGGACAGGGCGGTGGACGGCTACACCTTC. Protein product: CASSQSLDRAVDGYTF.

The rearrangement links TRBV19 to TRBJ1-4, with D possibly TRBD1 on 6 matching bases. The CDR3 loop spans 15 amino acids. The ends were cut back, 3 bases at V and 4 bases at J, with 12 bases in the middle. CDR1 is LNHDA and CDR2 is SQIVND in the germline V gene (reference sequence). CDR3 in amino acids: CASSIAGAHNEKLFF. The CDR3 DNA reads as TGTGCCAGTAGTATCGCGGGGGCGCATAATGAAAAACTGTTTTTT.